These 18 T cell receptor beta chains came from one sample sequenced in a study of T cell responses to AZD1222 COVID-19 vaccine. Here immunoSEQ multiplex PCR was the method, and the copy in TCRdb shows in-frame clones only, minus some. The sample shows roughly 190,000 clones, approximately 89% of them seen only once. Here the sequenced sample was peripheral blood, taken 28 days after the second AZD1222 dose. The receptors come from an adult who received the AZD1222 COVID-19 vaccine.

The chain couples TRBV4-1 to TRBJ1-5, with D hard to call. The CDR3 runs to 14 residues. Germline CDR1 and CDR2: MGHRA and YSYEKL. Between the trimmed V and J ends, which lost 4 bases and 7 bases, there was a span of 14 bases. The CDR3 bases are TGCGCCAGCAGCCCAACCCGAGTAGACCAGCCCCAGCATTTT. Translation gives CASSPTRVDQPQHF.

The chain uses TRBV18 and TRBJ2-5; D perhaps matches TRBD1 (6 bases). The CDR3 spans 13 residues. The V end was cut by 3 bases, the J end by 4 bases, with 9 bases between. Germline values: CDR1 KGHSH, CDR2 LQKENI. CDR3 residues: CASSPVRGETQYF. For the CDR3, the DNA is TGTGCCAGCTCACCGGTCAGGGGAGAGACCCAGTACTTC. Combining the CDR3 with reference TRBV18 and TRBJ2-5 gives the whole variable domain NAGVMQNPRHLVRRRGQEARLRCSPMKGHSHVYWYRQLPEEGLKFMVYLQKENIIDESGMPKERFSAEFPKEGPSILRIQQVVRGDSAAYFCASSPVRGETQYFGPGTRLLVL.

CDR3 in amino acids: CASRNAGGAGYTF. The CDR3 DNA is TGTGCCAGCCGCAATGCGGGGGGCGCGGGCTACACCTTC. The V and J genes are TRBV6-5 and TRBJ1-2; a possible D gene is TRBD1 (6 bases). The V gene lost 8 bases and the J gene lost 8 bases, with 18 bases spanning the gap. Germline V gene sequence: CDR1 MNHEY, CDR2 SVGAGI. This CDR3 is built from 13 residues.

The V and J genes are TRBV6-5 and TRBJ1-5; no reliable D call. Germline V gives CDR1 MNHEY, CDR2 SVGAGI. V was pared by 2 bases and J by 4 bases, with 3 bases between. This CDR3 comprises 12 residues. Here the CDR3 reads CASSYGNQPQHF. Written as DNA, the CDR3 is TGTGCCAGCAGTTACGGGAATCAGCCCCAGCATTTT.

V is TRBV10-3 and J is TRBJ2-1; tentative D call: TRBD2 (6 bases). Germline CDR1 and CDR2: ENHRY and SYGVKD. This CDR3 region has 15 residues. V was cut by 10 bases and J by 6 bases, with 22 bases left in between. The CDR3 here is CATAPGTRGTNEQFF. CDR3 sequence (DNA): TGTGCCACGGCCCCCGGGACTCGGGGGACCAATGAGCAGTTCTTC.

The chain couples TRBV2 to TRBJ2-6, with a tentative D call TRBD1 (5 bases). The germline gives CDR1 SNHLY, CDR2 FYNNEI. The CDR3 extends over 15 amino acids. V dropped 6 bases and J dropped 0 bases, with 9 bases sitting between them. In DNA form, the CDR3 reads TGTGCCAGCAGAATCACAGGCTCTGGGGCCAACGTCCTGACTTTC. The encoded protein is CASRITGSGANVLTF.

The rearrangement uses TRBV4-1 and TRBJ2-1; TRBD2 matches at 9 bases. This CDR3 has 18 amino acids. Germline V lookup: CDR1 MGHRA, CDR2 YSYEKL. Trimming at V came to 1 base and at J to 5 bases, leaving 12 bases not matched to a gene. DNA of the CDR3: TGCGCCAGCAGCCAAGTAACAAAACGGCTAGCGGGGAACAATGAGCAGTTCTTC. The encoded protein is CASSQVTKRLAGNNEQFF.

The chain couples TRBV7-2 to TRBJ2-5, with 7 bases matching TRBD1. Germline assignment: CDR1 SGHTA and CDR2 FQGNSA. The CDR3 has 14 residues. Trimming took 5 bases from V and 2 from J; bases not matched to a gene: 5. CDR3 in DNA: TGTGCCAGCAGCCCGACAGGGTGGCAAGAGACCCAGTACTTC. This sequence encodes CASSPTGWQETQYF.

The CDR3: CASSLERQTLMGTF. The CDR3, as DNA: TGTGCCAGCAGCTTGGAGAGGCAGACTCTGATGGGCACCTTC. V usage is TRBV5-5 and J usage is TRBJ1-2; unclear D gene. V was pared by 0 bases and J by 13 bases, with 19 bases between. The germline CDR1 and CDR2 sequences are SGHKS and YYEKEE (reference sequence). The length of the CDR3 is 14 residues.

The V and J genes are TRBV12-5 and TRBJ1-1; a weak D match, TRBD1 (5 bases). The CDR3 is 15 residues long. Germline V CDR1 and CDR2: LGHNT, FRNRAP. V was cut by 5 bases and J by 4 bases, with 17 bases left in between. As DNA, the CDR3 is TGTGCTAGTGGTCCTCCGGGACCGAGGGGCACTGAAGCTTTCTTT. Translating it yields CASGPPGPRGTEAFF.

The V gene is TRBV5-5, the J gene TRBJ2-6; 7 nucleotides line up with TRBD1. The CDR3 contains 17 residues. Germline CDR1 and CDR2: SGHKS and YYEKEE (reference sequence). J was trimmed by 2 bases and V by 4 bases; bases with no gene match: 9. DNA for the CDR3: TGTGCCAGCAGCCCGACAGGGACCGTCGCTGGGGCCAACGTCCTGACTTTC. Residues: CASSPTGTVAGANVLTF.

The chain links TRBV19 to TRBJ1-1, with D possibly being TRBD1 (6 bases). Germline CDR1 is LNHDA and CDR2 is SQIVND (reference sequence). There are 14 residues in the CDR3. V gave up 3 bases and J gave up 6 bases, with 14 bases separating them. The DNA of the CDR3 is TGTGCCAGTAGTATCATTCTCGGGGGCGCTGAAGCTTTCTTT. Its translation: CASSIILGGAEAFF.

Only a few counts were recorded for this clone. This chain joins TRBV7-3 and TRBJ1-1; D not resolved. Germline assignment: CDR1 SGHTA and CDR2 FQGTGA. The CDR3 spans 13 residues. The ends were cut back, 3 bases at V and 4 bases at J, with 9 bases in the middle. The CDR3 here is CASSLGSGTEAFF. The CDR3 DNA sequence: TGTGCCAGCAGCTTGGGGAGCGGCACTGAAGCTTTCTTT.

This clone appeared once. The chain links TRBV5-5 to TRBJ1-5; 7 bases match TRBD1. The junction had 6 bases not matched to a gene; V was cut back by 2 bases and J by 4 bases. This CDR3 contains 15 residues. Germline V CDR1 and CDR2: SGHKS, YYEKEE (reference sequence). In DNA, the CDR3 is TGTGCCAGCAGCTTACAACCGGGACAGAATCAGCCCCAGCATTTT. Translation gives CASSLQPGQNQPQHF.

The V call is TRBV30, the J call TRBJ2-7; possible D gene TRBD2, 6 bases. Deletions cut 4 bases from V and 0 bases from J, with 13 bases between. Germline V lookup: CDR1 GTSNPN, CDR2 SVGIG (reference sequence). The CDR3 runs 14 residues. This chain's CDR3 is CAWNHGRTSYEQYF. CDR3 bases: TGTGCCTGGAATCATGGGAGGACCTCCTACGAGCAGTACTTC.

The genes are TRBV19 and TRBJ1-1; weak D call: TRBD1 (6 bases). The V and J ends lost 3 bases and 10 bases respectively, with 15 bases between them. Germline CDR1 and CDR2: LNHDA and SQIVND (reference sequence). This CDR3 is built from 13 residues. CDR3 region: CASSMPPKGGAFF. The CDR3 region has the DNA TGTGCCAGTAGTATGCCACCCAAGGGGGGAGCTTTCTTT.

V is TRBV2 and J is TRBJ2-7, with D perhaps TRBD1 (5 bases). Germline V gene sequence: CDR1 SNHLY, CDR2 FYNNEI. The length of the CDR3 is 14 residues. Between the trimmed V and J ends, which lost 3 bases and 6 bases, there was a span of 15 bases. In nucleotides, the CDR3 is TGTGCCAGCAGTGAGGTCCAGGGTGTCGGCGAGCAGTACTTC. Protein sequence: CASSEVQGVGEQYF.

The CDR3 here is CASSSAMVRSNEKLFF. CDR3 in DNA: TGCGCCAGCAGCTCGGCAATGGTCAGGAGTAATGAAAAACTGTTTTTT. The chain carries TRBV5-1 and TRBJ1-4, with D uncertain. Germline assignment: CDR1 SGHRS and CDR2 YFSETQ. CDR3 length equals 16 residues. The ends were cut back, 3 bases at V and 4 bases at J, with 16 bases in the middle.